What follows describes a single TCR beta chain. The antigen it recognizes is unknown. One base away there is no much larger clone; base qualities are not given. Samples from volunteer blood donors who had recovered from COVID-19 were contributed by a second Seattle source. Collaborating institutions collected whole blood in K2EDTA tubes following their own protocols. For TCRbeta analysis, collaborators shipped samples in one of three forms: frozen whole blood, isolated PBMCs, or DNA extracted from either of those sample types. This sample is drawn from a study of blood T cell repertoires in COVID-19 (dated by TCRdb to 2019 to 2021). At the level of the whole study: Samples from collaborators originated in the United States, Italy and Spain and spanned both the acute and convalescent phases of COVID-19. The prospective study material was composed of cDNA or gDNA derived from T cells, B-cell-depleted T cells, or PBMCs. Deeply sampled blood TCRbeta repertoires from subjects exposed to, actively infected with, or recovered from COVID-19 were included in the dataset. The repertoires were released in a freely available public database meant as a resource for research on the immune response to SARS-CoV-2. The samples were drawn from two sources: the first 160 participants of the ongoing ImmuneRACE study, and fewer than 1,500 subjects contributed by 6 global collaborators. Sample metadata almost always included a de-identified subject ID, COVID-19 status, age in years and sex. Where available, HLA class I and class II types were obtained from metadata supplied by the sample provider rather than from assay-based typing.

The germline V gene (reference sequence) specifies LNHDA as CDR1 and SQIVND as CDR2. Reading from cysteine to phenylalanine, the CDR3 counts 13 amino acids. The CDR3 DNA has 39 bases and is translated from base 1. V is shortened by 2 bases, J by 3 bases, and the region joining them spans 8 bases. The research as a whole found: The quantity of clinical and demographic metadata differed by source and by participant and was supplied without curation.

The immunoSEQ Assay, a bias-controlled multiplex PCR, was used to amplify TCRbeta CDR3 regions from genomic DNA. The original methods were these. The number of nucleated cells in each sample was estimated from the amplification of reference gene primers within the assay. To quantify the absolute abundance of each unique TCRbeta CDR3 rearrangement, sequence reads were collapsed and filtered. For each sample, productive Simpson clonality was calculated by taking the square root of Simpson's diversity index across productive rearrangements. TCRdb took over this immuneACCESS table, retaining in-frame rearrangements with V and J assigned. Such tables are incomplete; in checked studies, under half of the missing clones stem from an unresolved V gene, and the remainder is unexplained. The V and J calls and clone size were taken over from that table, and D and trimming were inferred from the DNA. This sample holds about 150,000 clones; 85% to 90% were observed only once. Roughly 2% of the sample belongs to the ten largest clones.

The V gene is TRBV19 and the J gene is TRBJ2-7; TRBD1 is perhaps the D gene, given 6 matching bases. Sample: peripheral blood. This receptor was taken from a man aged 45-60 years who had recovered from COVID-19. CDR3 sequence: CASSIRDNYEQYF. The nucleotide sequence is TGTGCCAGTAGTATAAGGGACAACTACGAGCAGTACTTC.